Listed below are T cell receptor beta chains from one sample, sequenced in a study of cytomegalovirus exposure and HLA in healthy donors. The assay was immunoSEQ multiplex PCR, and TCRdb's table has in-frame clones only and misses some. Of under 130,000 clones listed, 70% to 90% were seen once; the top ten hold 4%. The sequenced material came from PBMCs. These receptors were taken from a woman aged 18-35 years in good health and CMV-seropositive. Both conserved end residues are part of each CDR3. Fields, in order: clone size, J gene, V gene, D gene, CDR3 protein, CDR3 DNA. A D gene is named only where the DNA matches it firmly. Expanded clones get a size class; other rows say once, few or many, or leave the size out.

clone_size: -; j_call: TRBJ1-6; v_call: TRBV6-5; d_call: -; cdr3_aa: CASSDARGSPLHF; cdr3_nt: TGTGCCAGCAGCGACGCGCGGGGTTCACCCCTCCACTTT
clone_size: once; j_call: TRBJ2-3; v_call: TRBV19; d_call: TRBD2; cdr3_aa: CASSLLAGGLVDTQYF; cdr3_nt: TGTGCCAGTAGTCTACTAGCGGGGGGGCTCGTAGATACGCAGTATTTT
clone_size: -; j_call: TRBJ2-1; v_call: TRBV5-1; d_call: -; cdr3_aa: CASSLAPSRQFF; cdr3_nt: TGCGCCAGCAGCTTGGCCCCTAGCCGGCAGTTCTTC
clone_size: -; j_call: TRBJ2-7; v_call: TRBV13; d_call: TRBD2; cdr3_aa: CASSTQTSGGAVPYEQYF; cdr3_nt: TGTGCCAGCAGCACTCAGACTAGCGGGGGGGCCGTCCCCTACGAGCAGTACTTC
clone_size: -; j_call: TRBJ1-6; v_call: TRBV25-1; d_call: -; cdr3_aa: CASSESGRAFLGSPLHF; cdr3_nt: TGTGCCAGCAGTGAATCGGGGAGAGCTTTCCTCGGTTCACCCCTCCACTTT
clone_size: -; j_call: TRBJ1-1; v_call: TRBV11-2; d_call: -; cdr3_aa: CASSLGTGFTEAFF; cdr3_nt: TGTGCCAGCAGCTTAGGCACAGGGTTCACTGAAGCTTTCTTT
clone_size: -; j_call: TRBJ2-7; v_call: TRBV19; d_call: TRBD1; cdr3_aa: CASGDRQTYEQYF; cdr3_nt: TGTGCCAGTGGGGACAGGCAAACCTACGAGCAGTACTTC
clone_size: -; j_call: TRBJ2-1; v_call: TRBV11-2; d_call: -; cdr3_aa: CASSPLVSEQFF; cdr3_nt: TGTGCCAGCAGCCCCTTAGTGTCCGAGCAGTTCTTC
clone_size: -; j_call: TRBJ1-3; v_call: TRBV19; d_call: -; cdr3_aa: CASRAPGNTIYF; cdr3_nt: TGTGCCAGTAGAGCGCCCGGAAACACCATATATTTT
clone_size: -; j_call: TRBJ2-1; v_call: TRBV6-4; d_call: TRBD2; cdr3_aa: CASSQREYNEQFF; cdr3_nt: TGTGCCAGCAGCCAGCGGGAGTACAATGAGCAGTTCTTC
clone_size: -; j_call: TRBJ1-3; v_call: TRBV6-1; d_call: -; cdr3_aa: CASRDSVSSGNTIYF; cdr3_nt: TGTGCCAGCAGGGACAGCGTGAGCTCTGGAAACACCATATATTTT
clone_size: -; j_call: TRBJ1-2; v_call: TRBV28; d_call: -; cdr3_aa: CASSTKTGSHGYTF; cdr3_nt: TGTGCCAGCAGTACTAAAACAGGGTCCCATGGCTACACCTTC
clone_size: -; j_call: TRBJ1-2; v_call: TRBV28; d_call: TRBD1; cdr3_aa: CASQQGNYGYTF; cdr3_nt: TGTGCCAGCCAACAGGGGAACTATGGCTACACCTTC
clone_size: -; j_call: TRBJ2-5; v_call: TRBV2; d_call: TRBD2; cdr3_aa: CASGTRGETQYF; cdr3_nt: TGTGCCAGCGGGACTAGGGGAGAGACCCAGTACTTC
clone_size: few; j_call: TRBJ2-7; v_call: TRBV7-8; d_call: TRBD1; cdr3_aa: CASSLGGQGSYEQYF; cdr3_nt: TGTGCCAGCAGCTTAGGTGGACAGGGCTCCTACGAGCAGTACTTC
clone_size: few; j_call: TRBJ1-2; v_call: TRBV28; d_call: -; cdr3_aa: CASTDRNYGYTF; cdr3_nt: TGTGCCAGCACCGACAGAAACTATGGCTACACCTTC
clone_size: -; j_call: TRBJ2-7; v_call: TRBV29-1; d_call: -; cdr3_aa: CSVAGQLSYEQYF; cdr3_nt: TGCAGCGTGGCTGGACAGCTCTCCTACGAGCAGTACTTC
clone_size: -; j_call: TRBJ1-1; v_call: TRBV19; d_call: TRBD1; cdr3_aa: CASSIEIGTGGEAFF; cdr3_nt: TGTGCCAGTAGTATAGAAATAGGGACAGGTGGTGAAGCTTTCTTT
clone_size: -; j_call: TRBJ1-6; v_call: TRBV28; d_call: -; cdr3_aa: CASRRPQGRNSPLHF; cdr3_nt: TGTGCCAGCAGACGACCTCAGGGGCGCAATTCACCCCTCCACTTT
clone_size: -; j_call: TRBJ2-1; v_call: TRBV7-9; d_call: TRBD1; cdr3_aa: CASSLGTGGNEQFF; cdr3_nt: TGTGCCAGCAGTCTTGGGACAGGGGGCAATGAGCAGTTCTTC
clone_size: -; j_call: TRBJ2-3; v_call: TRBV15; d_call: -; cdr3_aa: CATSRDYRDTQYF; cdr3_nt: TGTGCCACCAGCAGAGATTATAGAGATACGCAGTATTTT
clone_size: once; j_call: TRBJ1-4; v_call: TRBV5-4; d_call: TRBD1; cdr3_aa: CASSLGGQARNEKLFF; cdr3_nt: TGTGCCAGCAGCTTAGGCGGACAGGCCAGAAATGAAAAACTGTTTTTT
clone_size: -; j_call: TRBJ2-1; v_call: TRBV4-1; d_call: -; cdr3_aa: CASSQERSPGEQFF; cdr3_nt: TGCGCCAGCAGCCAAGAGCGGAGCCCTGGGGAGCAGTTCTTC
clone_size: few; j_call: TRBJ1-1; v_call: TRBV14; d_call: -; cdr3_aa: CASSRQGYRMGGTEAFF; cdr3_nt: TGTGCCAGCAGCCGCCAGGGTTATAGGATGGGAGGCACTGAAGCTTTCTTT
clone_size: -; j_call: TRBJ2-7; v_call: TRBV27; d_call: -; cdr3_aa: CASSPSGGDSPYEQYF; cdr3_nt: TGTGCCAGCAGTCCATCGGGGGGGGACAGTCCCTACGAGCAGTACTTC
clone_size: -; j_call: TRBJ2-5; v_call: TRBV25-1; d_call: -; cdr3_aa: CASSELAPEETQYF; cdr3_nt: TGTGCCAGCAGTGAATTGGCGCCGGAGGAGACCCAGTACTTC
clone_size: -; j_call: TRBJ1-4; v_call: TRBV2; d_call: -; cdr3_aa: CASSVQVNEKLFF; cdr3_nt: TGTGCCAGCAGTGTCCAGGTTAATGAAAAACTGTTTTTT
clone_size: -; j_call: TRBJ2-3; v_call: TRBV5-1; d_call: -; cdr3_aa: CASSPHTDTQYF; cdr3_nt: TGCGCCAGCAGCCCCCACACAGATACGCAGTATTTT
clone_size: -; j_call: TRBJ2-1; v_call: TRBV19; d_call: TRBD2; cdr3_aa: CASSFPTSAFNEQFF; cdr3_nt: TGTGCCAGTTCCTTCCCGACTAGCGCCTTCAATGAGCAGTTCTTC
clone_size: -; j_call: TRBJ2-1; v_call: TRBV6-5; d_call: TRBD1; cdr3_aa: CASRGTGSVNEQFF; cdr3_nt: TGTGCCAGCAGGGGGACAGGGTCAGTCAATGAGCAGTTCTTC
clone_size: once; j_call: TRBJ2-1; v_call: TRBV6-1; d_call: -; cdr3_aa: CASRAGEGWTAQFF; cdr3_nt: TGTGCCAGCAGAGCAGGGGAGGGCTGGACGGCGCAGTTCTTC
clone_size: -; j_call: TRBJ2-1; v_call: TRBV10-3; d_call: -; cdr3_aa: CATTRAAYNEQFF; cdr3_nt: TGTGCCACCACTAGGGCCGCTTATAATGAGCAGTTCTTC
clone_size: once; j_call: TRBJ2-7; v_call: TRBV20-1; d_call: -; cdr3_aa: CSASSRGEQYF; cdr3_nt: TGCAGTGCTAGTTCTAGGGGGGAGCAGTACTTC
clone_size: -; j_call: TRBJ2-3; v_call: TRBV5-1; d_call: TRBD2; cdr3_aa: CASSFGSTSGADTQYF; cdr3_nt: TGCGCCAGCAGCTTTGGTTCGACTAGCGGGGCGGATACGCAGTATTTT
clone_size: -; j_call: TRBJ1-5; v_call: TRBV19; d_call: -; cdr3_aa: CASSIRAGQGNQPQHF; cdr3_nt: TGTGCCAGTAGTATTCGGGCGGGCCAGGGCAATCAGCCCCAGCATTTT
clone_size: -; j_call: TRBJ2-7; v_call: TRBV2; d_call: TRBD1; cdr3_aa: CASSSRTGHYEQYF; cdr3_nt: TGTGCCAGCAGTTCGCGGACAGGGCACTACGAGCAGTACTTC
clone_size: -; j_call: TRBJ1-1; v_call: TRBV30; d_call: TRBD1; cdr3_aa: CAWNNPPGQGARNTEAFF; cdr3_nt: TGTGCCTGGAATAATCCACCGGGACAGGGGGCGAGGAACACTGAAGCTTTCTTT
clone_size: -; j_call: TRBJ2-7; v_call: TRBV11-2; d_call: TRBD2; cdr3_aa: CASSFLAGDLSEQYF; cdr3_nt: TGTGCCAGCAGCTTCTTAGCGGGAGATCTGTCCGAGCAGTACTTC
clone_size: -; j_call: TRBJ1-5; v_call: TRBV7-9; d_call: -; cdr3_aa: CASSPGNSNQPQHF; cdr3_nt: TGTGCCAGCAGCCCAGGGAATAGCAATCAGCCCCAGCATTTT
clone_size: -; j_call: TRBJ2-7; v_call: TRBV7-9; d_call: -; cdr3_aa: CASSSAGDEQYF; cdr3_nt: TGTGCCAGCAGCTCCGCAGGGGACGAGCAGTACTTC
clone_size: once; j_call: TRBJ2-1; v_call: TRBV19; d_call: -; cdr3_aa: CASSMYRSSYNEQFF; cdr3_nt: TGTGCCAGTAGTATGTACAGAAGCTCCTACAATGAGCAGTTCTTC
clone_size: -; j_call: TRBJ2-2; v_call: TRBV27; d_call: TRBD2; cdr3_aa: CASRGLTSGRIGELFF; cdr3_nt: TGTGCCAGCAGGGGATTGACTAGCGGGAGAATCGGGGAGCTGTTTTTT
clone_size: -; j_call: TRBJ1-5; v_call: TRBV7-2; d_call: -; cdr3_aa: CASSLRSGGNQPQHF; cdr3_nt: TGTGCCAGCAGCTTAAGGTCAGGGGGCAATCAGCCCCAGCATTTT
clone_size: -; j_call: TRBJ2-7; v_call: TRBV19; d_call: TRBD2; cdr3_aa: CASSTGTSGTYEQYF; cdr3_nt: TGTGCCAGTAGCACCGGGACTAGCGGGACCTACGAGCAGTACTTC
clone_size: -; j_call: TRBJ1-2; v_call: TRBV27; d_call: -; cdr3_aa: CASSSSARIGYGYTF; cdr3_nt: TGTGCCAGCAGTTCGAGCGCCCGAATCGGCTATGGCTACACCTTC
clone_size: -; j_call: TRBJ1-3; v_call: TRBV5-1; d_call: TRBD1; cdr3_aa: CASSPQGSGNTIYF; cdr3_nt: TGCGCCAGCAGCCCACAGGGGTCCGGAAACACCATATATTTT
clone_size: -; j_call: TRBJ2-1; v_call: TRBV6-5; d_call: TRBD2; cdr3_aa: CASTNSGERFF; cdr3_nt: TGTGCCAGCACCAATAGCGGGGAGAGGTTCTTC
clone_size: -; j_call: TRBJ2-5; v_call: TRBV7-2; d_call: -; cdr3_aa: CASSARGLGQETQYF; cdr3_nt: TGTGCCAGCAGCGCTAGAGGGCTCGGCCAAGAGACCCAGTACTTC
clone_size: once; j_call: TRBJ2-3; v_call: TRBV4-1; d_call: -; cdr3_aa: CASSQDDRLYTDTQYF; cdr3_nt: TGCGCCAGCAGCCAAGATGACCGACTCTACACAGATACGCAGTATTTT
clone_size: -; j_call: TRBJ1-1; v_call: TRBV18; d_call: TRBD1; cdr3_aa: CASSPRTGGTEAFF; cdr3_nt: TGTGCCAGCTCACCGAGGACAGGGGGCACTGAAGCTTTCTTT
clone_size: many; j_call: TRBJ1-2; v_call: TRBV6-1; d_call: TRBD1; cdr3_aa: CASRATGFNYGYTF; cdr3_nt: TGTGCCAGCAGGGCGACAGGGTTCAACTATGGCTACACCTTC
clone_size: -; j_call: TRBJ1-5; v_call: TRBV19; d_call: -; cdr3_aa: CASSIPGYQPQHF; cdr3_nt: TGTGCCAGTAGTATACCAGGGTATCAGCCCCAGCATTTT
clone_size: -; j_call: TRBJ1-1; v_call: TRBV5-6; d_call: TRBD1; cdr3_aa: CASSPGQGWRTEAFF; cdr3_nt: TGTGCCAGCAGCCCAGGACAGGGTTGGCGCACTGAAGCTTTCTTT
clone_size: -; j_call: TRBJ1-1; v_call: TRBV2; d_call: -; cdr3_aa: CASSETAGTRAEAFF; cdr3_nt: TGTGCCAGCAGTGAAACTGCCGGGACACGGGCTGAAGCTTTCTTT
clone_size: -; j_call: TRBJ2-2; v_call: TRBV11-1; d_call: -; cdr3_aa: CASSLSRGGPGELFF; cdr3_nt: TGTGCCAGCAGCTTAAGCAGGGGTGGACCCGGGGAGCTGTTTTTT